Presented here are 21 T cell receptor beta chains from one specimen sequenced in a study of chemoradiotherapy in HPV16-positive cancers (dated by TCRdb to the early 2020s). The library was built by means of the immunoSEQ multiplex PCR assay. As stored in TCRdb, this immuneACCESS dataset retains in-frame rearrangements with V and J assigned. A fraction of the clones does not appear; measured against another copy, unresolved V genes explain less than half of the discrepancy, and the remainder lacks a known reason. Present in this sample are 3,500 to 5,000 clones, approximately 78% of which were seen just once. The ten largest clones take up around 9.3% of the sample. The specimen was tumor tissue, collected from a patient who underwent chemoradiotherapy. The source of these receptors is a human donor with HPV-associated anogenital cancer.

This clone has only one observation. The V and J genes are TRBV6-1 and TRBJ2-7; D is undetermined. The CDR3 consists of 16 residues. Trimming left V 0 bases short and J 3 bases short, with 15 bases between. The germline CDR1 and CDR2 sequences are MNHNS and SASEGT. The chain's CDR3 is CASSEALRQESYEQYF. The CDR3 DNA reads TGTGCCAGCAGTGAAGCGCTTCGGCAGGAGAGCTACGAGCAGTACTTC.

This chain connects TRBV28 to TRBJ1-2; possibly TRBD1 for D (5 bases). Germline V gene data show CDR1 as MDHEN and CDR2 as SYDVKM. This CDR3 is 14 amino acids long. V was clipped by 6 bases and J by 4 bases, with 15 bases between them. The CDR3 is CASSQPQDSYGYTF. In DNA, the CDR3 is TGTGCCAGCAGCCAACCACAAGACAGCTATGGCTACACCTTC.

The rearrangement joins TRBV7-9 to TRBJ1-4; D not certain. V lost 5 bases, J lost 10 bases, and 17 bases lay in between. Germline lookup yields CDR1 SEHNR and CDR2 FQNEAQ (reference sequence). This CDR3 is 14 amino acids long. Written as DNA, the CDR3 is TGTGCCAGCAGCCAGGCAGCAATCCAGTCAAAACTGTTTTTT. Its protein is CASSQAAIQSKLFF.

This chain joins TRBV6-1 and TRBJ1-1; 7 nucleotides match TRBD1. The trim removed 1 base at V and 5 bases at J, leaving 4 bases unmatched. Looked up from germline, CDR1 is MNHNS and CDR2 is SASEGT. The CDR3 covers 14 residues. The CDR3 nucleotides are TGTGCCAGCAGTGAAGACAGGGGAGATACTGAAGCTTTCTTT. It codes for CASSEDRGDTEAFF.

The chain uses TRBV14 and TRBJ2-5, with 7 bases fitting TRBD2. Per the germline V gene, CDR1 is SGHDN and CDR2 is FVKESK. J was trimmed by 4 bases and V by 1 base; bases with no gene match: 3. The CDR3 length is 14 residues. The CDR3 sequence: CASSQGLARETQYF. CDR3 coding DNA: TGTGCCAGCAGCCAAGGACTAGCACGAGAGACCCAGTACTTC.

This clone was found once. The gene calls are TRBV28 and TRBJ2-7; the match to TRBD1 covers 10 bases. After removal of 5 bases from V and 4 bases from J, the junction contained 8 bases not matched to a gene. This CDR3 has 15 residues. Germline CDR1 MDHEN, CDR2 SYDVKM. As DNA, the CDR3 is TGTGCCAGCAGTACCCCGGGACAGGGGTGGTACGAGCAGTACTTC. It translates to CASSTPGQGWYEQYF.

The chain combines TRBV29-1 with TRBJ2-7, with 8 bases matching TRBD1. The CDR3 loop spans 15 amino acids. The ends lost 4 bases at V and 6 bases at J; junction bases unmatched: 14. From germline, CDR1 is SQVTM and CDR2 ANQGSEA. The CDR3 region has the DNA TGCAGCGTTGGCCCAACTGGCGCCAGGGGGCTCGAGCAGTACTTC. It translates to CSVGPTGARGLEQYF.

This clone was seen just once. The CDR3 is CARDRPITDTQYF. The DNA of the CDR3 is TGTGCCAGGGACAGGCCAATCACAGATACGCAGTATTTT. This chain joins TRBV2 and TRBJ2-3; 7 bases map to TRBD1. Unmatched junction bases numbered 5, after V lost 9 bases and J lost 2 bases. Germline V gene data show CDR1 as SNHLY and CDR2 as FYNNEI. CDR3 length equals 13 residues.

This clone was observed a single time. This chain connects TRBV7-2 to TRBJ2-7; tentatively, D is TRBD2 (7 bases). From germline, CDR1 is SGHTA and CDR2 FQGNSA. Trimming left V 3 bases short and J 10 bases short, with 16 bases between. The CDR3 is 13 amino acids. CDR3 amino acids: CASSFPGQREQYF. The CDR3 bases are TGTGCCAGCAGCTTTCCCGGACAGCGGGAACAGTACTTC.

A single count supports this clone. The CDR3 DNA is TGTGCCGGCTCCGGGACAGGGAACCAGCCCCAGCATTTT. Residues: CAGSGTGNQPQHF. The chain has TRBV6-1 and TRBJ1-5; TRBD1 aligns across 9 bases. Losses at the gene ends were 11 bases for V and 7 bases for J; bases not matched to a gene: 9. In germline, CDR1 is MNHNS, CDR2 SASEGT. The length of the CDR3 is 13 residues.

In this sample, this clone turned up once. The chain is built from TRBV2 and TRBJ2-1; D unresolved. The V and J ends lost 6 bases and 9 bases respectively, with 18 bases between them. The V gene's germline CDR1 is SNHLY and CDR2 FYNNEI. The CDR3 spans 14 residues. This CDR3 reads CASSHFVKSGEQFF. The CDR3 DNA reads TGTGCCAGCAGCCACTTTGTGAAATCCGGTGAGCAGTTCTTC.

The V and J genes are TRBV28 and TRBJ1-2, with 9 bases matching TRBD1. The germline V gene has CDR1 MDHEN and CDR2 SYDVKM. The junction had 8 bases not matched to a gene; V was cut back by 8 bases and J by 7 bases. The CDR3 covers 13 residues. Here the CDR3 reads CASWTGELFGYTF. As DNA, the CDR3 is TGTGCCAGCTGGACAGGGGAGCTTTTTGGCTACACCTTC.

The gene calls are TRBV28 and TRBJ2-1, with 13 bases identical to TRBD2. Germline CDR1 MDHEN, CDR2 SYDVKM. V was pared by 9 bases and J by 7 bases, with 3 bases of the junction left unmatched. This CDR3 spans 13 amino acids. The CDR3 DNA is TGTGCCAGTAGGACTAGCGGGGGAAATGAGCAGTTCTTC. Its protein product is CASRTSGGNEQFF.

This chain uses TRBV7-9 with TRBJ1-1; D is possibly TRBD1 (5 bases). V was pared by 4 bases and J by 2 bases, with 8 bases between. The CDR3 contains 13 residues. Germline CDR1 is SEHNR and CDR2 is FQNEAQ (reference sequence). CDR3 sequence: CASSSGYNTEAFF. In nucleotides, the CDR3 is TGTGCCAGCAGCTCAGGGTATAACACTGAAGCTTTCTTT.

In this sample, this clone turned up once. CDR3 in DNA: TGTGCCAGCAGTTTGGATCAAGAGACCCAGTACTTC. Residues: CASSLDQETQYF. The chain uses TRBV27 and TRBJ2-5; no definite D call. V was clipped by 3 bases and J by 2 bases, with 4 bases between them. Germline V gene lookup returns CDR1 MNHEY and CDR2 SMNVEV (reference sequence). The CDR3 has 12 residues.

This chain connects TRBV7-8 to TRBJ2-1; no firm D call. The germline V gene encodes CDR1 SGHVS and CDR2 FQNEAQ. CDR3 length: 17 residues. The ends were cut back, 1 base at V and 7 bases at J, with 20 bases in the middle. The CDR3 DNA follows: TGTGCCAGCAGCTTAGAACCCGGAATAGCTGCGTGGAATGAGCAGTTCTTC. Translation: CASSLEPGIAAWNEQFF.

The chain employs TRBV5-1 and TRBJ2-7; D is tentatively TRBD1 or TRBD2 (5 bases each). Deletions cut 2 bases from V and 6 bases from J, with 18 bases between. From germline, CDR1 is SGHRS and CDR2 YFSETQ. The CDR3 sequence is 15 residues long. The chain's CDR3 is CASSFTGTNVVEQYF. Here the CDR3 DNA reads TGCGCCAGCAGCTTCACCGGGACGAATGTCGTCGAGCAGTACTTC. The entire variable domain, with the rest obtained from reference TRBV5-1 and TRBJ2-7, is as follows: KAGVTQTPRYLIKTRGQQVTLSCSPISGHRSVSWYQQTPGQGLQFLFEYFSETQRNKGNFPGRFSGRQFSNSRSEMNVSTLELGDSALYLCASSFTGTNVVEQYFGPGTRLTVT.

J is TRBJ2-3 and V is TRBV7-2, with 13 bases lining up with TRBD2. Germline V gene data show CDR1 as SGHTA and CDR2 as FQGNSA. This CDR3 region has 17 residues. The V segment lost 1 base and the J segment 5 bases; nucleotides outside the gene matches: 6. The CDR3 DNA follows: TGTGCCAGCAGCTTAGGTACTAGCGGGGGGGCGATAGATACGCAGTATTTT. It encodes CASSLGTSGGAIDTQYF. Full variable domain (outside the CDR3, taken from reference TRBV7-2 and TRBJ2-3): GAGVSQSPSNKVTEKGKDVELRCDPISGHTALYWYRQSLGQGLEFLIYFQGNSAPDKSGLPSDRFSAERTGGSVSTLTIQRTQQEDSAVYLCASSLGTSGGAIDTQYFGPGTRLTVL.

The chain combines TRBV9 with TRBJ2-2; tentatively, D is TRBD1 (6 bases). The V and J ends lost 4 bases and 7 bases respectively, with 14 bases between them. CDR1 is SGDLS, CDR2 YYNGEE, per germline. CDR3 length equals 14 residues. CDR3 amino acids: CASSPRSGDGELFF. The CDR3 DNA sequence: TGTGCCAGCAGCCCCCGATCAGGGGACGGGGAGCTGTTTTTT.

The V and J genes are TRBV28 and TRBJ2-6; D unresolved. CDR1 and CDR2 from the germline V gene are MDHEN and SYDVKM. Trimming left V 3 bases short and J 0 bases short, with 15 bases between. The CDR3 length is 18 residues. In DNA, the CDR3 is TGTGCCAGCAGTTTTACGGGCGCTTCCAGCTCTGGGGCCAACGTCCTGACTTTC. Its protein is CASSFTGASSSGANVLTF. The full variable domain, completed using reference TRBV28 and TRBJ2-6, is DVKVTQSSRYLVKRTGEKVFLECVQDMDHENMFWYRQDPGLGLRLIYFSYDVKMKEKGDIPEGYSVSREKKERFSLILESASTNQTSMYLCASSFTGASSSGANVLTFGAGSRLTVL.

The rearrangement links TRBV18 to TRBJ2-7, with 10 bases matching TRBD1. After removal of 6 bases from V and 5 bases from J, the junction contained 4 bases not matched to a gene. Germline CDR1 KGHSH, CDR2 LQKENI. The CDR3 covers 13 residues. CDR3 in DNA: TGTGCCAGCTCCCCCGGGACAGGGGACGAGCAGTACTTC. This sequence encodes CASSPGTGDEQYF.